The 13 T cell receptor beta chains in this list originate from one sample, sequenced in a study of T cell changes during pregnancy in multiple sclerosis. This table comes from immunoSEQ multiplex PCR, and its TCRdb copy is limited to in-frame clones, with some not included. Of approximately 70,000 clones detected, 70% to 90% appear once; the ten largest clones hold 0.7% to 0.9%. The starting material was peripheral blood, obtained in the first trimester of pregnancy. The receptors stem from a female donor in good health, enrolled as a control in a pregnancy study.

The V gene is TRBV15, the J gene TRBJ2-5; 9 nucleotides agree with TRBD2. Germline V gene data show CDR1 as LNHNV and CDR2 as YYDKDF (reference sequence). The CDR3 loop spans 16 amino acids. Trimming removed 1 base from V and 5 bases from J; junction bases left unmatched: 8. DNA for the CDR3: TGTGCCACCAGCAGAGGAGGCGGGGGGGCAGGGGAGACCCAGTACTTC. Its protein product is CATSRGGGGAGETQYF.

The chain has TRBV10-3 and TRBJ2-7; tentatively, D is TRBD1 (5 bases). Deletions cut 8 bases from V and 8 bases from J, with 16 bases between. The CDR3 runs to 12 residues. Germline CDR1 reads ENHRY; CDR2 reads SYGVKD. This chain's CDR3 is CAIEGVGEKQYF. In DNA form, the CDR3 reads TGTGCCATCGAAGGGGTGGGCGAGAAGCAGTACTTC.

Regarding this clone: A junction boundary mismatches the germline segment, possibly from a read error. The V call is TRBV7-7, the J call TRBJ2-5; 7 bases line up with TRBD1. The CDR3 length is 14 residues. The germline gives CDR1 SSHAT, CDR2 FNYEAQ (reference sequence). CDR3 nucleotide sequence: TGTGCTAGCAGCTTAGCTAGACAGGGAGAGACCCAGTACTTC. Its protein is CASSLARQGETQYF.

The rearrangement joins TRBV6-1 to TRBJ1-1; D is perhaps TRBD1 (5 bases). This CDR3 region has 16 residues. V lost 2 bases and J 1 base, leaving 14 bases between the germline ends. Germline loops: CDR1 MNHNS, CDR2 SASEGT. This chain's CDR3 is CASSELGGRGNTEAFF. CDR3 bases: TGTGCCAGCAGTGAATTGGGGGGAAGAGGGAACACTGAAGCTTTCTTT.

This clone was counted a single time. The chain couples TRBV18 to TRBJ2-5; D ambiguous. CDR1 is KGHSH, CDR2 LQKENI, per germline. This CDR3 has 13 amino acids. Between the trimmed V and J ends, which lost 3 bases and 4 bases, there was a span of 9 bases. CDR3 in amino acids: CASSPSLSETQYF. For the CDR3, the DNA is TGTGCCAGCTCACCGTCGCTATCAGAGACCCAGTACTTC.

This clone has only one observation. The V and J genes are TRBV30 and TRBJ2-7, with TRBD2 as a possible D gene (6 bases). V was clipped by 1 base and J by 3 bases, with 10 bases between them. There are 13 residues in the CDR3. CDR1 and CDR2 from the germline V gene are GTSNPN and SVGIG (reference sequence). The CDR3 DNA follows: TGTGCCTGGAGTGGGGGGGACCGCTACGAGCAGTACTTC. Amino acids: CAWSGGDRYEQYF.

The rearrangement links TRBV9 to TRBJ1-2; D is possibly TRBD1 (6 bases). The CDR3 sequence is 16 residues long. Between the trimmed V and J ends, which lost 3 bases and 2 bases, there was a span of 17 bases. The germline V gene has CDR1 SGDLS and CDR2 YYNGEE. CDR3 protein: CASSASGASTNYGYTF. The CDR3 nucleotides read TGTGCCAGCAGCGCATCAGGGGCCTCAACGAACTATGGCTACACCTTC.

This clone was counted between two and nine times. The chain carries TRBV11-3 and TRBJ2-5; 8 bases match TRBD1. The CDR3 is made up of 15 amino acids. Unmatched junction bases numbered 8, after V lost 4 bases and J lost 4 bases. Germline V CDR1 and CDR2: SGHNT, YENEEA. DNA for the CDR3: TGTGCCAGCAGCTCCGGACAGGGTCCCCGAGAGACCCAGTACTTC. Translated, it gives CASSSGQGPRETQYF.

The V and J genes are TRBV29-1 and TRBJ2-1; 7 nucleotides line up with TRBD1. Trimming removed 8 bases from V and 5 bases from J; junction bases left unmatched: 27. This CDR3 is 19 amino acids long. CDR1 is SQVTM and CDR2 is ANQGSEA in the germline V gene. The CDR3 here is CSILPYSTGRFSGDNEQFF. The CDR3 region has the DNA TGCAGCATCCTCCCTTATTCGACAGGGCGGTTTAGTGGCGACAATGAGCAGTTCTTC.

The chain employs TRBV5-1 and TRBJ2-7; TRBD2 matches at 9 bases. V shed 0 bases, J shed 4 bases, and the junction held 5 bases outside the gene matches. The CDR3 is 15 residues long. The V gene's germline CDR1 is SGHRS and CDR2 YFSETQ. In nucleotides, the CDR3 is TGCGCCAGCAGCTTGGAGCCTAGCGGGACTTACGAGCAGTACTTC. This sequence encodes CASSLEPSGTYEQYF.

This chain links TRBV18 with TRBJ1-4; 8 bases match TRBD1. This CDR3 comprises 15 residues. The junction had 4 bases not matched to a gene; V was cut back by 0 bases and J by 7 bases. Germline V gene sequence: CDR1 KGHSH, CDR2 LQKENI. The CDR3 DNA is TGTGCCAGCTCACCACCGACAGGGGAAGGTGAAAAACTGTTTTTT. This codes for CASSPPTGEGEKLFF.

Details on this clone: Other DNA sequences from this sample encode an identical CDR3 as well. This chain joins TRBV7-2 and TRBJ2-1; 9 nucleotides agree with TRBD2. The V gene end was trimmed by 1 base and the J gene end by 1 base; junction bases not matched to a gene: 2. Germline loops: CDR1 SGHTA, CDR2 FQGNSA. This CDR3 comprises 16 residues. CDR3 in amino acids: CASSLVSGSSYNEQFF. The CDR3 DNA follows: TGTGCCAGCAGCTTAGTTAGCGGGAGTTCCTACAATGAGCAGTTCTTC. Supplemented by reference TRBV7-2 and TRBJ2-1, the full variable domain reads GAGVSQSPSNKVTEKGKDVELRCDPISGHTALYWYRQSLGQGLEFLIYFQGNSAPDKSGLPSDRFSAERTGGSVSTLTIQRTQQEDSAVYLCASSLVSGSSYNEQFFGPGTRLTVL.

V usage is TRBV10-1 and J usage is TRBJ2-1, with TRBD2 as a possible D gene (5 bases). Trimming removed 5 bases from V and 10 bases from J, with 18 bases in between. Germline V CDR1 and CDR2: WNHNN, SYGVQD (reference sequence). The CDR3 runs to 14 residues. The CDR3: CASSPFGVGGEQFF. In DNA, the CDR3 is TGCGCCAGCAGTCCCTTCGGGGTGGGCGGCGAGCAGTTCTTC.